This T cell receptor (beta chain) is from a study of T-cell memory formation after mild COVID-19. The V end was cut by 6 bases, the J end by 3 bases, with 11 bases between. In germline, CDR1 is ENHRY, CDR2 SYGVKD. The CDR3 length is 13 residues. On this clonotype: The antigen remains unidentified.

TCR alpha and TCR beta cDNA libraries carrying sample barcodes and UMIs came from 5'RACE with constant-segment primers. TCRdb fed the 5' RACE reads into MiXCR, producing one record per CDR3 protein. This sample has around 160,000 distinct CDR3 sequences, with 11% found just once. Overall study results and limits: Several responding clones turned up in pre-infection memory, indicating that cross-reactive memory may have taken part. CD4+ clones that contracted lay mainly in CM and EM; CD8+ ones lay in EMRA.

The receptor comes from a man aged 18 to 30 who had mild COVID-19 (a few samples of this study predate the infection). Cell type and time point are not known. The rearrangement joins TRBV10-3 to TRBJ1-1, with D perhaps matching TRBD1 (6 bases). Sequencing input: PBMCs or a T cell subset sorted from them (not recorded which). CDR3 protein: CAISKDSYTEAFF. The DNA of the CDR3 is TGTGCCATCAGCAAGGACAGCTACACTGAAGCTTTCTTT.